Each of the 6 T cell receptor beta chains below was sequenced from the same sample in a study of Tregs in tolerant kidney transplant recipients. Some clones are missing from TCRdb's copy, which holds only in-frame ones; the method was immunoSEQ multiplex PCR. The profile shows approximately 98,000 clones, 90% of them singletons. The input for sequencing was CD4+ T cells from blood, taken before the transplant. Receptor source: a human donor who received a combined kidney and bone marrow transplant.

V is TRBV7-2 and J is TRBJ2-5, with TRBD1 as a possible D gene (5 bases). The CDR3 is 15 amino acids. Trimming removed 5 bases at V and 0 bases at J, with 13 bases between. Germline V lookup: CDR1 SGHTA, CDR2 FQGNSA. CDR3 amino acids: CASSRTAGYQETQYF. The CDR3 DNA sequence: TGTGCCAGCAGCCGGACGGCAGGGTACCAAGAGACCCAGTACTTC.

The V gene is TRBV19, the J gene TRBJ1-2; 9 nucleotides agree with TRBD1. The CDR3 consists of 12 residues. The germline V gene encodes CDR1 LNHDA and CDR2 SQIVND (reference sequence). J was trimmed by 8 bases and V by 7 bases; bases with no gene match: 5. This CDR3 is CASKGTGWGYTF. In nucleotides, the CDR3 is TGTGCCAGTAAGGGGACAGGGTGGGGCTACACCTTC.

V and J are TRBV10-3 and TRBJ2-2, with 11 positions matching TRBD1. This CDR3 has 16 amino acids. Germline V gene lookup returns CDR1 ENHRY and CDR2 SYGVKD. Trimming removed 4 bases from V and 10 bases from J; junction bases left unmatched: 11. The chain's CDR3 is CAISGSGQGAFTELFF. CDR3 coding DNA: TGTGCCATCAGTGGGAGCGGACAGGGGGCGTTTACGGAGCTGTTTTTT.

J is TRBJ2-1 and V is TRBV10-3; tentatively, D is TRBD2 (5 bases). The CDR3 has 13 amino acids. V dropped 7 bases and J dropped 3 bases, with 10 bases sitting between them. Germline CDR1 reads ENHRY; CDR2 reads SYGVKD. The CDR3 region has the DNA TGTGCCATCAAACTAGGCAGCTACAATGAGCAGTTCTTC. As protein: CAIKLGSYNEQFF.

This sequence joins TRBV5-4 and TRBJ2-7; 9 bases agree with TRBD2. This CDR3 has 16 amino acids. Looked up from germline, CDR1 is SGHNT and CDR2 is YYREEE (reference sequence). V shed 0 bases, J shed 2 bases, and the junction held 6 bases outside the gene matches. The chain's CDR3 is CASSLGGSGGPYEQYF. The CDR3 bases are TGTGCCAGCAGCTTGGGTGGTAGCGGGGGACCCTACGAGCAGTACTTC.

The CDR3 DNA reads TGCGCCAGCAGTGGAGATCTGGCGGGGGGCCGAGATACGCAGTATTTT. It specifies CASSGDLAGGRDTQYF. J is TRBJ2-3 and V is TRBV10-1, with 8 bases aligning to TRBD2. From germline, CDR1 is WNHNN and CDR2 SYGVQD (reference sequence). Unmatched junction bases numbered 11, after V lost 4 bases and J lost 5 bases. This CDR3 region has 16 residues.